The next 10 T cell receptor beta chains were all read from a single sample in a study of T cell repertoires in cytomegalovirus infection (dated by TCRdb to the late 2010s). The label giving this sample's treatment or condition can be read as: in vitro stimulation with specific CMV peptide epitopes to enrich CMV-specific T cells. Their recognized antigens are unknown. The instrument was an Illumina HiSeq 1500. TCRdb took the public reads, trimmed them with fastp at Q25, ran MiXCR for clone calling and kept in-frame beta chains. Identical CDR3 proteins give one entry, which carries the most common genes and DNA. The sample table lists around 200,000 distinct CDR3 sequences, 30% to 45% of them with a count of one. The ten largest clones represent roughly three fifths of the sample. This sample comprised CD8+ T cells from cultured PBMCs, obtained from culture after CMV antigen stimulation. Every receptor here comes from a human donor in good health (CMV status not recorded). Some clones in this sample may be carry-over from other donors' samples.

The V and J genes are TRBV19 and TRBJ2-2, with D possibly TRBD1 on 6 matching bases. Germline CDR1 LNHDA, CDR2 SQIVND (reference sequence). There are 14 residues in the CDR3. V lost 5 bases to trimming and J lost 7 bases, with 14 bases between them. The CDR3 loop is CASSSGARIGELFF. The CDR3, as DNA: TGTGCCAGTAGTTCAGGGGCGCGGATCGGGGAGCTGTTTTTT.

The chain's CDR3 is CASKQAGVLYNEQFF. For the CDR3, the DNA is TGTGCCAGCAAACAAGCGGGAGTCCTCTACAATGAGCAGTTCTTC. The chain joins TRBV27 to TRBJ2-1, with TRBD2 matching over 8 bases. The ends lost 7 bases at V and 3 bases at J; junction bases unmatched: 8. Germline-derived CDR1 and CDR2 are MNHEY and SMNVEV (reference sequence). This CDR3 is 15 amino acids long.

This clonotype showed up just a few times. The germline gene is not matched at one end of the junction; a read error may be the cause. V and J are TRBV2 and TRBJ1-2; D call uncertain. This CDR3 has 15 residues. Per germline, CDR1 SNHLY and CDR2 FYNNEI. Here the CDR3 reads CASKVSLSQWGGSTF. The CDR3 bases are TGTGCCAGCAAGGTCAGCCTCTCCCAATGGGGAGGCTCCACCTTC.

This rearrangement joins TRBV28 to TRBJ2-1; 10 nucleotides align to TRBD2. V lost 3 bases and J lost 5; bases outside the gene matches: 4. CDR3 length: 15 amino acids. Per the germline V gene, CDR1 is MDHEN and CDR2 is SYDVKM. DNA of the CDR3: TGTGCCAGCAGTTTGTCTAGCGGGAGTCACAATGAGCAGTTCTTC. This gives the protein CASSLSSGSHNEQFF.

This clonotype was detected only a few times. V gene TRBV27 combines with J gene TRBJ2-1; TRBD2 might be the D (6 bases). The CDR3 extends over 15 amino acids. Germline V gene lookup returns CDR1 MNHEY and CDR2 SMNVEV (reference sequence). Trimming removed 3 bases from V and 0 bases from J, with 9 bases in between. CDR3 protein: CASSFAGLSYNEQFF. CDR3 in DNA: TGTGCCAGCAGTTTTGCGGGACTCTCCTACAATGAGCAGTTCTTC.

J is TRBJ2-3 and V is TRBV10-3, with TRBD1 identical over 7 bases. Losses at the gene ends were 5 bases for V and 2 bases for J; bases not matched to a gene: 13. Per the germline V gene, CDR1 is ENHRY and CDR2 is SYGVKD. The CDR3 sequence is 17 residues long. DNA for the CDR3: TGTGCCATCAGTCTAAATATACCGGGACAGCCCACAGATACGCAGTATTTT. This sequence encodes CAISLNIPGQPTDTQYF.

V gene TRBV19 combines with J gene TRBJ1-1, with D perhaps TRBD1 (5 bases). This CDR3 comprises 17 residues. In germline, CDR1 is LNHDA, CDR2 SQIVND (reference sequence). Trimming stripped 1 base from V and 7 bases from J, with 22 bases between. CDR3 residues: CASSIGGTGSPRHEAFF. The CDR3 nucleotides are TGTGCCAGTAGTATAGGAGGAACAGGCTCGCCCCGACATGAAGCTTTCTTT. The full variable domain, with the rest looked up from reference TRBV19 and TRBJ1-1, is DGGITQSPKYLFRKEGQNVTLSCEQNLNHDAMYWYRQDPGQGLRLIYYSQIVNDFQKGDIAEGYSVSREKKESFPLTVTSAQKNPTAFYLCASSIGGTGSPRHEAFFGQGTRLTVV.

The chain is built from TRBV10-3 and TRBJ1-1; D is perhaps TRBD1 (6 bases). V dropped 2 bases and J dropped 1 base, with 11 bases sitting between them. Germline V gives CDR1 ENHRY, CDR2 SYGVKD. The CDR3 covers 15 residues. The CDR3 sequence: CAISEDRRANTEAFF. DNA of the CDR3: TGTGCCATCAGTGAGGACAGGAGGGCGAACACTGAAGCTTTCTTT.

The rearrangement joins TRBV7-3 to TRBJ2-7; D unresolved. Looked up from germline, CDR1 is SGHTA and CDR2 is FQGTGA. V shed 4 bases and J shed 4 bases, with 11 bases lying between them. The CDR3 has 13 amino acids. The CDR3 region is CASSWASGYEQYF. The CDR3 DNA reads as TGTGCCAGCAGCTGGGCTAGTGGGTACGAGCAGTACTTC. Full variable domain (outside the CDR3, taken from reference TRBV7-3 and TRBJ2-7): GAGVSQTPSNKVTEKGKYVELRCDPISGHTALYWYRQSLGQGPEFLIYFQGTGAADDSGLPNDRFFAVRPEGSVSTLKIQRTERGDSAVYLCASSWASGYEQYFGPGTRLTVT.

A few counts support this clonotype. The rearrangement uses TRBV7-9 and TRBJ2-2; 9 bases are a match to TRBD1. After removal of 6 bases from V and 4 bases from J, the junction contained 9 bases not matched to a gene. The CDR3 covers 16 residues. Germline V gene data show CDR1 as SEHNR and CDR2 as FQNEAQ (reference sequence). CDR3 sequence: CASRPSTGGFTGELFF. The CDR3 region has the DNA TGTGCCAGCAGACCTAGTACAGGGGGCTTCACCGGGGAGCTGTTTTTT.